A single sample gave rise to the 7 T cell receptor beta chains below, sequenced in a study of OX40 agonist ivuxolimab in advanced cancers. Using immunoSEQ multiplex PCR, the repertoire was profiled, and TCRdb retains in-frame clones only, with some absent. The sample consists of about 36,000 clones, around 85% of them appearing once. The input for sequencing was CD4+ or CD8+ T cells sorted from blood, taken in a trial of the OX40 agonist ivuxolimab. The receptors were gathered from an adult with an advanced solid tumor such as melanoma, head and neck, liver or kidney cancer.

The CDR3 DNA reads as TGTGCCAGCAGTTACGGGGCCGGGGCCGGGGAGCTGTTTTTT. Its protein is CASSYGAGAGELFF. V usage is TRBV6-6 and J usage is TRBJ2-2; tentatively, D is TRBD1 or TRBD2 (5 bases each). Trimming shortened V by 2 bases and J by 6 bases, and 10 bases separated the two germline ends. The CDR3 extends over 14 amino acids. In germline, CDR1 is MNHNY, CDR2 SVGAGI (reference sequence).

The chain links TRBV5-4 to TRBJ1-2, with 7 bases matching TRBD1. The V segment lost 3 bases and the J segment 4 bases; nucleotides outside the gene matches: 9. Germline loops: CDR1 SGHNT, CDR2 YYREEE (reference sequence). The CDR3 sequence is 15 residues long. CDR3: CASSSIKQGSYGYTF. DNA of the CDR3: TGTGCCAGCAGCTCAATAAAACAGGGGTCCTATGGCTACACCTTC.

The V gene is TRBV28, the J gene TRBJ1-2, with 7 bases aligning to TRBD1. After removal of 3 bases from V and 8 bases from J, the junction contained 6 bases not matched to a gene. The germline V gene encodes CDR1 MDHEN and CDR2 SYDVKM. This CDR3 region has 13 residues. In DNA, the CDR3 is TGTGCCAGCAGTTTTTGGCAGGGGGAAGGCTACACCTTC. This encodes CASSFWQGEGYTF.

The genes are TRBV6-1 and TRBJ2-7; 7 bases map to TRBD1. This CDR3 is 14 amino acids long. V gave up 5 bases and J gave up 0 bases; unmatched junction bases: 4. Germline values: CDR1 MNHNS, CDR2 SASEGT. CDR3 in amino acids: CASSTGQSSYEQYF. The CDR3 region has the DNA TGTGCCAGCAGTACGGGACAGAGCTCCTACGAGCAGTACTTC.

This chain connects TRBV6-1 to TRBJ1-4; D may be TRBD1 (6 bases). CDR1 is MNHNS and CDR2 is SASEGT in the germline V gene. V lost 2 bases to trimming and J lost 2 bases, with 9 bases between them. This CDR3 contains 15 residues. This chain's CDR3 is CASSERGGTNEKLFF. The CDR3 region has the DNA TGTGCCAGCAGTGAAAGAGGGGGGACTAATGAAAAACTGTTTTTT.

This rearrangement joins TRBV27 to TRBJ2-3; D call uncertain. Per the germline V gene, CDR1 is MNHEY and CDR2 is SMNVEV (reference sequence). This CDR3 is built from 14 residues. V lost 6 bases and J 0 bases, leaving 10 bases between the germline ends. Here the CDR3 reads CASRGFGSTDTQYF. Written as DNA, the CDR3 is TGTGCCAGCAGGGGATTCGGGAGCACAGATACGCAGTATTTT.

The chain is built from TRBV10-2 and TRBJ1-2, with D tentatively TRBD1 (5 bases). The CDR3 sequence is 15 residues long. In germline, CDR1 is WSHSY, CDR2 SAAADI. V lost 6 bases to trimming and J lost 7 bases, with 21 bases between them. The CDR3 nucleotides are TGCGCCAGCAGACCCCCGACAGTCCCGGATGGTGGCTACACCTTC. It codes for CASRPPTVPDGGYTF.